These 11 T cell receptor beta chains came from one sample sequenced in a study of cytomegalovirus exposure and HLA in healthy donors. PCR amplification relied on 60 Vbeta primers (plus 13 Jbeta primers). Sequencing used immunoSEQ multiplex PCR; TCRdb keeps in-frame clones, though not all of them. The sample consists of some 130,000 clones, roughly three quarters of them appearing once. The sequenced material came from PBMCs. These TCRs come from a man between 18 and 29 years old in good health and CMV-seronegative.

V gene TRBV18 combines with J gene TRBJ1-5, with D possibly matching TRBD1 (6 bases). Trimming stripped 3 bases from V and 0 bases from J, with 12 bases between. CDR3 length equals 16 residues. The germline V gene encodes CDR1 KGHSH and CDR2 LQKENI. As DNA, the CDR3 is TGTGCCAGCTCACCCGAAAACAGGGTTAGCAATCAGCCCCAGCATTTT. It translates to CASSPENRVSNQPQHF.

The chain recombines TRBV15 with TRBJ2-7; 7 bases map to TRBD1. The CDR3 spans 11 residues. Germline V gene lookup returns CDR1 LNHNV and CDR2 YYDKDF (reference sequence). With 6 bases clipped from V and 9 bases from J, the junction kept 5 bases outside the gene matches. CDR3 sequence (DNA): TGTGCCACCAGTTATGGACAGGCGCAGTACTTC. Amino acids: CATSYGQAQYF.

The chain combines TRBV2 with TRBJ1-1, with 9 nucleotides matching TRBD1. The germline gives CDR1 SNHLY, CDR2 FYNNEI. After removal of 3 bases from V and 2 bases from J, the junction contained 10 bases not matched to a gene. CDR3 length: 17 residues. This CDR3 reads CASSDNRETGGNTEAFF. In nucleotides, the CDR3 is TGTGCCAGCAGTGACAATCGGGAGACAGGGGGTAACACTGAAGCTTTCTTT.

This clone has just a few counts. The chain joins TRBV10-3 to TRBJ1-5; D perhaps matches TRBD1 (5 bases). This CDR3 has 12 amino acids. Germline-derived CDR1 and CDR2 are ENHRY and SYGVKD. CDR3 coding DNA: TGTGCAGCAGGGTATGACAATCAGCCCCAGCATTTT. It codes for CAAGYDNQPQHF.

The CDR3 sequence is CASSFANRIMGKLFF. The CDR3 coding sequence is TGTGCCAGCAGCTTCGCAAACAGGATAATGGGAAAACTGTTTTTT. The V call is TRBV7-9, the J call TRBJ1-4; D perhaps matches TRBD1 (5 bases). Trimming cost V 3 bases and J 10 bases, with 18 bases left between them. Germline values: CDR1 SEHNR, CDR2 FQNEAQ (reference sequence). The CDR3 spans 15 residues.

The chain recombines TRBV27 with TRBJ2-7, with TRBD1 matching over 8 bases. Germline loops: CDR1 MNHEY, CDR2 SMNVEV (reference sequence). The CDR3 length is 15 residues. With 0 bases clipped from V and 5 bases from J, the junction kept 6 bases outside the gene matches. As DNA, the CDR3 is TGTGCCAGCAGTTTATCATGGGACAGGATCCACGAGCAGTACTTC. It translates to CASSLSWDRIHEQYF.

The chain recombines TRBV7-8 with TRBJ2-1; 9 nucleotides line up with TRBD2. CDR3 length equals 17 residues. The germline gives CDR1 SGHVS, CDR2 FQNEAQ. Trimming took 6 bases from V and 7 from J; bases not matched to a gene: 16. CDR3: CASRGRRLAAVENEQFF. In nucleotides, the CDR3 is TGTGCCAGCAGGGGTAGGAGACTAGCGGCTGTGGAGAATGAGCAGTTCTTC.

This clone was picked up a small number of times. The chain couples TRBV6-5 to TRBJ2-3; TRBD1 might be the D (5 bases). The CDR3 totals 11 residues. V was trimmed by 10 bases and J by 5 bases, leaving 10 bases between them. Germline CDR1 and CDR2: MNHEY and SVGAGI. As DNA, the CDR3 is TGTGCCATCCAAAGGGGAGATACGCAGTATTTT. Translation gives CAIQRGDTQYF.

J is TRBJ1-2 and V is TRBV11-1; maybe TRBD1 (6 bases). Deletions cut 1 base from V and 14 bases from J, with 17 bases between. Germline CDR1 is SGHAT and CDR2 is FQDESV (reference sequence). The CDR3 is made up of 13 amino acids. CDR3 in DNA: TGTGCCAGCAGCTTAGAATTGGGGGCAGCGAAGACCTTC. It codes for CASSLELGAAKTF.

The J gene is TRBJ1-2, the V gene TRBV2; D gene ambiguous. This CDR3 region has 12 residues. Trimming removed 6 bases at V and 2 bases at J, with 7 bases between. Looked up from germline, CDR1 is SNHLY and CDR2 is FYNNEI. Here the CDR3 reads CASRAANYGYTF. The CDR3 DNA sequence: TGTGCCAGCAGGGCCGCCAACTATGGCTACACCTTC.

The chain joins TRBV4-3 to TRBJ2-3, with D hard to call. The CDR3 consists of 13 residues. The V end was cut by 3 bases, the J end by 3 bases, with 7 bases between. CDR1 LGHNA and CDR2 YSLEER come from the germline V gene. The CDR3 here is CASSHPDTDTQYF. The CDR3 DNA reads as TGCGCCAGCAGCCATCCAGATACAGATACGCAGTATTTT.